The 8 T cell receptor beta chains in this list originate from one sample, sequenced in a study of T cell responses to AZD1222 COVID-19 vaccine. TCRdb keeps only in-frame clones here, not all; method: immunoSEQ multiplex PCR. The profile shows 150,000 to 200,000 clones, roughly 86% of them singletons. Sample: peripheral blood, taken on day 0 of AZD1222 vaccination. These receptors were obtained from an adult in good health.

The genes are TRBV4-3 and TRBJ2-5, with 9 bases matching TRBD2. V was pared by 4 bases and J by 2 bases, with 5 bases of the junction left unmatched. The CDR3 sequence is 15 residues long. Germline V gives CDR1 LGHNA, CDR2 YSLEER. Here the CDR3 reads CASSRAGGIQETQYF. The CDR3 DNA reads TGCGCCAGCAGCCGAGCGGGAGGCATACAAGAGACCCAGTACTTC.

This chain links TRBV25-1 with TRBJ2-3, with 8 bases lining up with TRBD2. CDR1 MGHDK and CDR2 SYGVNS come from the germline V gene. Losses at the gene ends were 2 bases for V and 3 bases for J; bases not matched to a gene: 10. The CDR3 totals 17 residues. CDR3 in amino acids: CASSELSSSGLTDTQYF. The CDR3 DNA reads TGTGCCAGCAGTGAACTCTCCTCTAGCGGGCTTACAGATACGCAGTATTTT.

This sequence joins TRBV11-2 and TRBJ1-1; D unresolved. CDR3 length: 13 amino acids. The V end was cut by 2 bases, the J end by 0 bases, with 4 bases between. The germline gives CDR1 SGHAT, CDR2 FQNNGV. The CDR3 DNA sequence: TGTGCCAGCAGCTTACAAGTGAACACTGAAGCTTTCTTT. Translating it yields CASSLQVNTEAFF. Full variable domain (rest looked up from reference TRBV11-2 and TRBJ1-1): EAGVAQSPRYKIIEKRQSVAFWCNPISGHATLYWYQQILGQGPKLLIQFQNNGVVDDSQLPKDRFSAERLKGVDSTLKIQPAKLEDSAVYLCASSLQVNTEAFFGQGTRLTVV.

The chain uses TRBV6-4 and TRBJ1-6; 7 nucleotides agree with TRBD1. V lost 3 bases to trimming and J lost 3 bases; unmatched junction nucleotides: 5. This CDR3 is 16 amino acids long. Germline V gene lookup returns CDR1 MRHNA and CDR2 SNTAGT. For the CDR3, the DNA is TGTGCCAGCAGTGAGACAGGGATCGACTATAATTCACCCCTCCACTTT. It is translated as CASSETGIDYNSPLHF.

V is TRBV18 and J is TRBJ1-1, with D unclear. The V end lost 2 bases, the J end lost 1 base, and 17 bases lay between the germline ends. In germline, CDR1 is KGHSH, CDR2 LQKENI. The CDR3 loop spans 17 amino acids. The DNA for the CDR3 is TGTGCCAGCTCACCAGGAGCCGGTAGGGAGGGGAACACTGAAGCTTTCTTT. This encodes CASSPGAGREGNTEAFF.

This chain connects TRBV5-6 to TRBJ2-7, with D possibly matching TRBD1 (6 bases). The CDR3 loop spans 12 amino acids. Germline CDR1 SGHDT, CDR2 YYEEEE. Trimming left V 2 bases short and J 7 bases short, with 10 bases between. The CDR3 protein is CASSFTGIEQYF. The CDR3 region has the DNA TGTGCCAGCAGCTTTACAGGGATAGAGCAGTACTTC. Variable domain in full (rest from reference TRBV5-6 and TRBJ2-7): DAGVTQSPTHLIKTRGQQVTLRCSPKSGHDTVSWYQQALGQGPQFIFQYYEEEERQRGNFPDRFSGHQFPNYSSELNVNALLLGDSALYLCASSFTGIEQYFGPGTRLTVT.

The chain has TRBV18 and TRBJ2-3; 14 bases agree with TRBD2. There are 15 residues in the CDR3. V gave up 6 bases and J gave up 4 bases; unmatched junction bases: 3. Germline loops: CDR1 KGHSH, CDR2 LQKENI. CDR3 DNA: TGTGCCAGCTCTCTGACTAGCGGGAGGGCAGATACGCAGTATTTT. Translated: CASSLTSGRADTQYF. Full variable domain (remainder filled in from reference TRBV18 and TRBJ2-3): NAGVMQNPRHLVRRRGQEARLRCSPMKGHSHVYWYRQLPEEGLKFMVYLQKENIIDESGMPKERFSAEFPKEGPSILRIQQVVRGDSAAYFCASSLTSGRADTQYFGPGTRLTVL.

This rearrangement joins TRBV30 to TRBJ1-2, with TRBD1 as a possible D gene (6 bases). Trimming stripped 3 bases from V and 2 bases from J, with 19 bases between. CDR1 is GTSNPN, CDR2 SVGIG, per germline (reference sequence). The CDR3 has 16 residues. The CDR3 nucleotides read TGTGCCTGGAGGAGGGTTGGGACACCCCCGAACTATGGCTACACCTTC. Translation gives CAWRRVGTPPNYGYTF.